This is a list of T cell receptor beta chains from one sample in a study of blood T cell repertoires in COVID-19. Clones were read by immunoSEQ multiplex PCR, and TCRdb kept only the in-frame ones, dropping some. The sample carries about 150,000 clones, 65% to 85% recorded once. Sequencing was done on a sample of peripheral blood. The receptors come from a woman aged 45-60 years with acute or convalescent COVID-19. Each CDR3 is given with its conserved first and last residue. A D gene is named only where the DNA matches it firmly. Some rows mark clone size as missing; the rest say once, few, many or name a class of expanded clone.

V	length	D	J	size	CDR3	DNA
TRBV3-1/TRBV3-2	13	TRBD1	TRBJ2-3	-	CASGRGQADTQYF	TGTGCCAGCGGGAGAGGACAGGCAGATACGCAGTATTTT
TRBV3-1/TRBV3-2	16	-	TRBJ2-2	-	CASSQVKGEDTGELFF	TGTGCCAGCAGCCAAGTTAAAGGGGAGGACACCGGGGAGCTGTTTTTT
TRBV15	15	TRBD1	TRBJ2-7	few	CATSSLAGGPHEQYF	TGTGCCACCAGCAGCCTCGCAGGGGGCCCCCACGAGCAGTACTTC
TRBV27	15	TRBD2	TRBJ2-7	-	CASSPITSGGYEQYF	TGTGCCAGCAGTCCGATCACTAGCGGGGGTTACGAGCAGTACTTC
TRBV7-2	14	TRBD1	TRBJ1-4	-	CASSSDRGNEKLFF	TGTGCCAGCAGCTCCGACAGGGGTAATGAAAAACTGTTTTTT
TRBV4-3	14	-	TRBJ1-6	once	CASSQDGGFSPLHF	TGCGCCAGCAGCCAAGATGGGGGGTTTTCACCCCTCCACTTT
TRBV28	13	TRBD1	TRBJ1-2	-	CAILDRGKNGYTF	TGTGCCATCCTGGACAGGGGGAAAAATGGCTACACCTTC
TRBV19	14	-	TRBJ1-1	-	CASSKQGANTEAFF	TGTGCCAGTAGTAAACAGGGAGCGAACACTGAAGCTTTCTTT
TRBV7-2	15	-	TRBJ1-2	-	CASSPRRGENYGYTF	TGTGCCAGCAGCCCAAGACGGGGAGAGAACTATGGCTACACCTTC
TRBV18	16	TRBD1	TRBJ1-2	-	CASSPPGQDRGYGYTF	TGTGCCAGCTCACCCCCGGGACAGGACCGGGGCTATGGCTACACCTTC
TRBV18	15	-	TRBJ2-7	-	CASSPPGRLGYEQYF	TGTGCCAGCTCACCACCTGGCAGGCTGGGCTACGAGCAGTACTTC
TRBV7-2	12	-	TRBJ1-2	-	CASSWTGSSYTF	TGTGCCAGCAGCTGGACGGGGAGTAGCTACACCTTC
TRBV28	16	-	TRBJ1-5	-	CASSSGQPDGNQPQHF	TGTGCCAGCAGCTCCGGACAGCCCGACGGCAATCAGCCCCAGCATTTT
TRBV5-1	16	-	TRBJ1-1	-	CASSLLKTGVHTEAFF	TGCGCCAGCAGCTTGTTGAAAACGGGAGTGCACACTGAAGCTTTCTTT
TRBV12-3/TRBV12-4	12	-	TRBJ2-7	few	CASSRTADEQYF	TGTGCCAGCAGTCGGACAGCCGACGAGCAGTACTTC
TRBV5-4	15	-	TRBJ1-2	-	CASSLDQQLSDRYTF	TGTGCCAGCAGCTTGGACCAACAGTTATCGGATCGCTACACCTTC
TRBV6-5	13	TRBD2	TRBJ2-5	-	CASSYGERGTQYF	TGTGCCAGCAGTTACGGGGAGCGGGGGACCCAGTACTTC
TRBV14	15	TRBD1	TRBJ1-3	few	CASSQETGGGNTIYF	TGTGCCAGCAGCCAAGAAACAGGGGGTGGAAACACCATATATTTT
TRBV11-2	17	-	TRBJ2-3	-	CASSLVGYRGSTDTQYF	TGTGCCAGCAGCTTAGTGGGGTATAGGGGGAGCACAGATACGCAGTATTTT
TRBV7-6	16	TRBD1	TRBJ1-6	-	CASSLGQGAGISPLHF	TGTGCCAGCAGCCTTGGGCAGGGGGCAGGGATTTCACCCCTCCACTTT
TRBV7-6	11	-	TRBJ2-5	-	CATTSQETQYF	TGTGCCACAACGAGCCAAGAGACCCAGTACTTC
TRBV12-3/TRBV12-4	13	TRBD1	TRBJ1-5	-	CASTNQGGEPQHF	TGTGCCAGCACCAACCAGGGGGGCGAGCCCCAGCATTTT
TRBV15	13	-	TRBJ1-1	-	CATSPTVNTEAFF	TGTGCCACCAGCCCGACAGTGAACACTGAAGCTTTCTTT
TRBV7-9	15	TRBD2	TRBJ2-5	-	CASSSALGGQETQYF	TGTGCCAGCAGCTCCGCCCTCGGGGGGCAAGAGACCCAGTACTTC
TRBV6-6	13	-	TRBJ1-6	-	CASARQDGSPLHF	TGTGCCAGCGCCCGACAGGACGGTTCACCCCTCCACTTT
TRBV11-2	11	-	TRBJ2-7	-	CASSFTYEQYF	TGTGCCAGCAGCTTCACCTACGAGCAGTACTTC
TRBV19	16	TRBD1	TRBJ1-5	-	CASSTGQGRVDQPQHF	TGTGCCAGTAGTACAGGACAGGGGAGGGTCGATCAGCCCCAGCATTTT
TRBV5-5	11	-	TRBJ1-2	-	CASSLDAGYTF	TGTGCCAGCAGCTTGGATGCGGGCTACACCTTC
TRBV19	15	TRBD1	TRBJ2-7	once	CASSIQGQGPYEQYF	TGTGCCAGTAGTATCCAGGGACAGGGCCCCTACGAGCAGTACTTC
TRBV29-1	16	-	TRBJ1-2	-	CSVEAMWGPANYGYTF	TGCAGCGTTGAAGCTATGTGGGGCCCCGCTAACTATGGCTACACCTTC
TRBV29-1	13	-	TRBJ1-4	once	CSVSGPDNEKLFF	TGCAGCGTCAGCGGGCCGGATAATGAAAAACTGTTTTTT
TRBV7-9	15	-	TRBJ2-1	-	CASSFGGTGFNEQFF	TGTGCCAGCAGCTTTGGAGGGACGGGATTCAATGAGCAGTTCTTC